This is a list of T cell receptor beta chains from one sample in a study of Graves' ophthalmopathy and Graves' hyperthyroidism. TCRdb re-derived calls from the multiplex PCR reads in MiXCR, one entry per CDR3 protein. The table records approximately 540,000 distinct CDR3 sequences, just under 40% of them present only once. Sequencing was performed on peripheral blood or thyroid tissue (not recorded which). These receptors were collected from an adult man with Graves' hyperthyroidism. Both conserved end residues are part of each CDR3. D genes are given only for firm matches. A clone size is listed for some rows: how often the clone was seen (once, few, many), or a class if it is expanded.

>TRBV24-1|15|TRBJ1-1|.|many
TGTGCCACCAGGGCCCCCAACGGAGAGAACACTGAAGCTTTCTTT
CATRAPNGENTEAFF
>TRBV29-1|13|TRBJ1-3|TRBD1|many
TGCAGCGTTACAGGGGTCCCTGGAAACACCATATATTTT
CSVTGVPGNTIYF
>TRBV7-2|15|TRBJ1-3|.|many
TGTGCCAGCAGCTTAGATCAACGCTCTGGAAACACCATATATTTT
CASSLDQRSGNTIYF
>TRBV2|15|TRBJ2-5|.|many
TGTGCCAGCAGTGAAAGTAGGCAGGGTGTGGAGACCCAGTACTTC
CASSESRQGVETQYF
>TRBV27|13|TRBJ1-1|.|many
TGTGCCAGCAGTTTATCGTTGGGCCTTGAAGCTTTCTTT
CASSLSLGLEAFF
>TRBV2|12|TRBJ1-2|.|many
TGTGCAACAACAGGAAGCTTCTATGGCTACACCTTC
CATTGSFYGYTF
>TRBV10-3|16|TRBJ2-7|.|.
TGTGCCAGCTCATCCTATGACGAGGGGGTCCCCTACGAGCAGTACTTC
CASSSYDEGVPYEQYF
>TRBV12-3/TRBV12-4|12|TRBJ2-5|TRBD2|.
TGTGCCAGCGCCTGGCGCGGGGGGACCCAGTACTTC
CASAWRGGTQYF
>TRBV7-8|13|TRBJ2-7|TRBD1|.
TGTGCCAGCAGAGACAGGGCCCCCTACGAGCAGTACTTC
CASRDRAPYEQYF
>TRBV7-3|16|TRBJ1-2|.|.
TGTGCCAGCAGCCCAGCACAGGGTGTGGGGCCTTATGGCTACACCTTC
CASSPAQGVGPYGYTF
>TRBV7-8|13|TRBJ2-1|.|.
TGTGCCAGCAGGGGCGGGATAAACAATGAGCAGTTCTTC
CASRGGINNEQFF
>TRBV29-1|14|TRBJ1-2|.|many
TGCAGCGCCCAAGGGGGGGAGGGGTCCTATGGCTACACCTTC
CSAQGGEGSYGYTF
>TRBV5-1|15|TRBJ2-5|TRBD1|many
TGCGCCAGCAGCTTGGGGGGGACAGGCGGAGAGACCCAGTACTTC
CASSLGGTGGETQYF
>TRBV7-9|14|TRBJ2-5|.|few
TGTGCCAGCAGCTTTCGCCCCGGCGGGGAGACCCAGTACTTC
CASSFRPGGETQYF
>TRBV6-6|15|TRBJ1-5|.|many
TGTGCCAGCAGTTACGCGACAGTAAGCAATCAGCCCCAGCATTTT
CASSYATVSNQPQHF
>TRBV6-2/TRBV6-3|12|TRBJ1-1|TRBD1|few
TGTGCCAGCAGCCCGGACAGGGTGAAAGCTTTCTTT
CASSPDRVKAFF
>TRBV27|15|TRBJ2-7|TRBD1|once
TGTGCCAGCAGTACCTACAGCGGACAGGGGTACGAGCAGTACTTC
CASSTYSGQGYEQYF
>TRBV7-2|15|TRBJ2-5|.|many
TGTGCCAGCAGCTTAGCGTGGGGGGCCGCGCCTACCCAGTACTTC
CASSLAWGAAPTQYF
>TRBV7-9|14|TRBJ2-7|.|.
TGTGCCAGCAGGAGAGGAGGGCAGGGCGGTGGGGAGTACTTC
CASRRGGQGGGEYF
>TRBV19|17|TRBJ1-4|.|.
TGTGCCAGTAGTATAATCGCGGCGGGGGCGTTTAATGAAAAACTGTTTTTT
CASSIIAAGAFNEKLFF
>TRBV20-1|14|TRBJ1-6|.|.
TGCAGTGCTAACGGGGGGAGACTGAATTCACCCCTCCACTTT
CSANGGRLNSPLHF
>TRBV7-9|16|TRBJ1-5|.|once
TGTGCCAGCAGCCCACCGGGAGGACTTAACAATGAGCCCCAGCATTTT
CASSPPGGLNNEPQHF
>TRBV20-1|14|TRBJ1-5|.|many
TGCAGTGCTAGAGGAACCACAGGGAATCAGCCCCAGCATTTT
CSARGTTGNQPQHF
>TRBV28|16|TRBJ1-1|TRBD1|.
TGTGCCAGCAGTCCGACCTCCGGGACAGGGAACACTGAAGCTTTCTTT
CASSPTSGTGNTEAFF
>TRBV6-2/TRBV6-3|13|TRBJ1-5|.|many
TGTGCCAGCAGCTTTAATACCGAACAGCCCCAGCATTTT
CASSFNTEQPQHF
>TRBV2|15|TRBJ2-5|.|.
TGTGCCAGCAGTCAGGACCCTACCCGCACGACGACCCAGTACTTC
CASSQDPTRTTTQYF
>TRBV6-5|16|TRBJ1-2|.|.
TGTGCCAGCAGTTATGGGGGGCTCCGGCGGGGCTATGGCTACACCTTC
CASSYGGLRRGYGYTF
>TRBV2|20|TRBJ1-1|.|.
TGTGCCAGCAGTCCTTTGATACCGGGACGCAACCGCATGCGGGACACTGAAGCTTTCTTT
CASSPLIPGRNRMRDTEAFF
>TRBV10-3|18|TRBJ1-1|TRBD1|many
TGTGCCATCAGTGAGAACAGGGGTGGCTATCAATTGAACACTGAAGCTTTCTTT
CAISENRGGYQLNTEAFF
>TRBV5-4|15|TRBJ2-5|.|many
TGTGCCAGCAGCTCGGCCCTGTTAGGCCAAGAGACCCAGTACTTC
CASSSALLGQETQYF
>TRBV28|13|TRBJ1-1|.|.
TGTGCCAGCAGTTTATATTCAGGGCTGATGGCTTTCTTT
CASSLYSGLMAFF
>TRBV12-3/TRBV12-4|15|TRBJ1-2|TRBD1|many
TGTGCCAGCAGCTCCCCGGACAGGGGGCGGAATGGCTACACCTTC
CASSSPDRGRNGYTF
>TRBV25-1|15|TRBJ2-7|TRBD2|.
TGTGCGCAACCCGGGACTAGCGGGGACGCCTACGAGCAGTACTTC
CAQPGTSGDAYEQYF
>TRBV20-1|11|TRBJ1-1|.|many
TGCAGTGCTAGAGAATACACTGAAGCTTTCTTT
CSAREYTEAFF
>TRBV20-1|10|TRBJ2-7|.|once
TGCAGCGCCTATCTGGGCGAGCAGTACTTC
CSAYLGEQYF
>TRBV12-3/TRBV12-4|17|TRBJ1-1|.|many
TGTGCCAGCAGTTCGATCCTAGCTAGCCGATCGAACACTGAAGCTTTCTTT
CASSSILASRSNTEAFF
>TRBV20-1|17|TRBJ1-4|TRBD1|.
TGCAGTGCTTCCCCGGATGGGACAGGGCCCCTAGGGGAAAAACTGTTTTTT
CSASPDGTGPLGEKLFF
>TRBV2|19|TRBJ2-1|TRBD2|.
TGTGCCAGCAGTGGTAGGCTAGCGGGAGGGCCGAGCTCCTACAATGAGCAGTTCTTC
CASSGRLAGGPSSYNEQFF
>TRBV5-1|14|TRBJ2-7|.|many
TGCGCCAGCAGCTTGGGCGTGCAACCCTACGAGCAGTACTTC
CASSLGVQPYEQYF
>TRBV5-1|13|TRBJ1-2|.|many
TGCGCCAGCCGCCTGGCGGCAAGCTATGGCTACACCTTC
CASRLAASYGYTF
>TRBV6-6|15|TRBJ1-3|.|.
TGTGCCAGCAGTTCGGGCCGCACGCAGGGAAACACCATATATTTT
CASSSGRTQGNTIYF
>TRBV7-2|16|TRBJ1-4|.|many
TGTGCCAGCAGCTTAAATGCAAGGCGGGGAGGTGAAAAACTGTTTTTT
CASSLNARRGGEKLFF
>TRBV11-2|15|TRBJ1-5|.|many
TGTGCCAGCAGCCGAGATGGAGGGCACAATCAGCCCCAGCATTTT
CASSRDGGHNQPQHF
>TRBV7-8|16|TRBJ2-7|TRBD2|.
TGTGCCAGCAGCCCAGGGACTAGCGGGAGTTTCCACGAGCAGTACTTC
CASSPGTSGSFHEQYF